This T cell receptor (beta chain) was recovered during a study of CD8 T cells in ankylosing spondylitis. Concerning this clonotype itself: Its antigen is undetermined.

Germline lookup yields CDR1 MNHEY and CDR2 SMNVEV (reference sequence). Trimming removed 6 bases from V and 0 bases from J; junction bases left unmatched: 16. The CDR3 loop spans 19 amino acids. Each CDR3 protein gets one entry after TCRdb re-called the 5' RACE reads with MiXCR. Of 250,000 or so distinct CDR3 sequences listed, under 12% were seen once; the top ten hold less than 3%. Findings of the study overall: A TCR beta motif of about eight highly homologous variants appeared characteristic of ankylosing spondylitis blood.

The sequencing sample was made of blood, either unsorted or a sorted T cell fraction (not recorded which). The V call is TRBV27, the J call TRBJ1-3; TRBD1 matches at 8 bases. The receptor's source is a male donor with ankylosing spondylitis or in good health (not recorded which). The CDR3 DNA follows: TGTGCCAGCAGACCCGGGACAGGCGGCTCCACTTACTCTGGAAACACCATATATTTT. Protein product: CASRPGTGGSTYSGNTIYF.